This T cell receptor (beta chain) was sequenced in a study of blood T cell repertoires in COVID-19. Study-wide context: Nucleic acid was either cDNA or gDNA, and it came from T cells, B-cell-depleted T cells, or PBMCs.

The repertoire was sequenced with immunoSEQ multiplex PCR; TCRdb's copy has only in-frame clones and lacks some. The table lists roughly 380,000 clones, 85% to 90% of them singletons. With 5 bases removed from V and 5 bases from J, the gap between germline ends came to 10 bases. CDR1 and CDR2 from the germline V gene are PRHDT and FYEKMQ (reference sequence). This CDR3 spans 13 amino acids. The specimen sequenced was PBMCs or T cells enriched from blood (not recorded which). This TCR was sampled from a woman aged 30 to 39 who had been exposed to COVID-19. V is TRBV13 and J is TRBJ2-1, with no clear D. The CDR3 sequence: CASSPISDNEQFF. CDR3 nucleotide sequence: TGTGCCAGCAGCCCCATTTCGGACAATGAGCAGTTCTTC.